The clone carrying this T cell receptor (beta chain) was picked up a small number of times. The antigen remains unidentified. This CDR3 is 15 amino acids long. Germline V gene sequence: CDR1 LNHDA, CDR2 SQIVND (reference sequence). Trimming left V 4 bases short and J 0 bases short, with 10 bases between. This sample is part of a study of a mutant IDH1 vaccine in newly diagnosed glioma. Whole-study context: First vaccine doses came 4-6 weeks after radiotherapy alone, or with temozolomide cycles. It was radiotherapy, temozolomide, or both that patients received previously, with most receiving both.

Some clones are missing from TCRdb's copy, which holds only in-frame ones; the method was immunoSEQ multiplex PCR. The data show about 67,000 clones, roughly 87% seen once. Stated time point: week 47, end of study. All doses held 300 ug of mutant IDH1 20-mer peptide, with topical imiquimod. Each patient was administered eight vaccinations, scheduled in weeks 1, 3, 5, 7, 11, 15, 19 and 23. The J gene is TRBJ1-3, the V gene TRBV19; maybe TRBD1 (6 bases). This TCR derives from a man aged 25 to 45 with glioma. Sequences were derived from PBMCs, sampled from a glioma patient whose treatment included an IDH1 peptide vaccine. In DNA, the CDR3 is TGTGCCAGTAGTACACAGGGTAGCTCTGGAAACACCATATATTTT. Its translation is CASSTQGSSGNTIYF.